This T cell receptor (beta chain) was identified in a study of regulatory T cells in long-lasting Graves disease. For TCR beta, libraries came from iRepertoire HTBI primers and Arm-PCR of CDR3 regions. From the multiplex PCR reads, TCRdb called clonotypes with MiXCR, one entry per CDR3 protein. Of 400,000 to 500,000 distinct CDR3 sequences listed, approximately 16% are singletons. Time point defined: newly diagnosed GD, antithyroid drugs for less than 3 months. There was RNA extracted from PBMCs, and the TCR library was made from it. The CDR3 has 16 amino acids. V dropped 0 bases and J dropped 0 bases, with 13 bases sitting between them. The germline CDR1 and CDR2 sequences are DFQATT and SNEGSKA (reference sequence). This same sample was also taken into another study, of T cells in Graves' hyperthyroidism and ophthalmopathy. That work states: Carried out on the TCR CDR3, a first-round RT-PCR used the HTBI primer set.

This receptor was obtained from a woman between 40 and 50 years old with Graves disease. The material was peripheral blood mononuclear cells (PBMCs), obtained at new diagnosis, from a patient treated with antithyroid drugs. The J gene is TRBJ2-3, the V gene TRBV20-1, with D perhaps matching TRBD1 (6 bases). The CDR3 sequence: CSARDLVGASTDTQYF. Written as DNA, the CDR3 is TGCAGTGCTAGAGATCTCGTGGGGGCAAGCACAGATACGCAGTATTTT.